A selection of T cell receptor beta chains follows, all from one sample in a study of blood T cell repertoires in COVID-19. TCRdb's copy holds only in-frame clones and misses some; the assay was immunoSEQ multiplex PCR. This sample carries roughly 340,000 clones, more than 75% of them seen once, and the ten largest clones take approximately 3.5%. Sequenced sample: peripheral blood. The source of these receptors is a young woman who had recovered from COVID-19. The CDR3 runs from the conserved cysteine through the conserved F or W. Fields, in order: clone size, V gene, D gene, J gene, CDR3 protein, CDR3 DNA. A D gene is named only where the DNA matches it firmly. Rows may omit the clone size; those that give it use once, few, many or a size class.

NA	TRBV5-5	TRBD2	TRBJ2-1	CASSFGLAGEFEQFF	TGTGCCAGCAGTTTCGGACTAGCGGGAGAGTTTGAGCAGTTCTTC
NA	TRBV19	NA	TRBJ2-3	CASTTGQGGTDTQYF	TGTGCCAGTACCACCGGGCAGGGCGGCACAGATACGCAGTATTTT
NA	TRBV7-2	TRBD2	TRBJ2-2	CASSAGLGGTGELFF	TGTGCCAGCAGCGCGGGACTAGGTGGAACCGGGGAGCTGTTTTTT
once	TRBV6-2/TRBV6-3	NA	TRBJ1-5	CASSYIGARQPQHF	TGTGCCAGCAGTTACATAGGGGCCCGGCAGCCCCAGCATTTT
NA	TRBV5-1	TRBD1	TRBJ1-1	CASSLVAGGNTEAFF	TGCGCCAGCAGCTTGGTTGCAGGGGGGAACACTGAAGCTTTCTTT
NA	TRBV5-4	NA	TRBJ2-5	CASSRGPRETQYF	TGTGCCAGCAGCCGAGGGCCGAGGGAGACCCAGTACTTC
NA	TRBV18	NA	TRBJ1-1	CASSPRQDNTEAFF	TGTGCCAGCTCACCACGACAGGATAACACTGAAGCTTTCTTT
once	TRBV11-2	NA	TRBJ1-1	CASSHQGKNTEAFF	TGTGCCAGCAGCCACCAGGGGAAGAACACTGAAGCTTTCTTT
NA	TRBV11-3	NA	TRBJ1-4	CASSPPLRGAANEKLFF	TGTGCCAGCAGCCCCCCCCTACGGGGGGCGGCTAATGAAAAACTGTTTTTT
NA	TRBV6-2/TRBV6-3	NA	TRBJ2-2	CASSSRANTGELFF	TGTGCCAGCAGTTCACGGGCGAACACCGGGGAGCTGTTTTTT
few	TRBV7-9	NA	TRBJ1-5	CASSLWEDQPQHF	TGTGCCAGCAGCTTATGGGAGGATCAGCCCCAGCATTTT
NA	TRBV19	NA	TRBJ1-5	CASSTTGGYQPQHF	TGTGCCAGTAGTACGACAGGAGGATATCAGCCCCAGCATTTT
NA	TRBV19	NA	TRBJ2-1	CASSSGPGTVYNEQFF	TGTGCCAGTAGTTCGGGTCCGGGTACGGTCTACAATGAGCAGTTCTTC
NA	TRBV11-3	TRBD2	TRBJ2-1	CASSLGTSGRFGYNEQFF	TGTGCCAGCAGCTTGGGGACTAGCGGGAGGTTTGGGTACAATGAGCAGTTCTTC
NA	TRBV18	TRBD2	TRBJ2-2	CASSPPTSETSYTGELFF	TGTGCCAGCTCACCACCGACTAGCGAGACTTCTTACACCGGGGAGCTGTTTTTT
NA	TRBV7-2	NA	TRBJ1-1	CASSLAQGTEAFF	TGTGCCAGCAGCTTAGCCCAGGGCACTGAAGCTTTCTTT
few	TRBV12-5	NA	TRBJ2-2	CASGLAYGSNTGELFF	TGTGCTAGTGGTTTGGCCTACGGGAGTAACACCGGGGAGCTGTTTTTT
once	TRBV4-3	NA	TRBJ1-2	CASSQGQAPIYGYTF	TGCGCCAGCAGCCAAGGACAGGCGCCGATCTATGGCTACACCTTC
NA	TRBV5-4	NA	TRBJ1-3	CASSLDRLFGNTIYF	TGTGCCAGCAGCTTGGACAGGCTTTTTGGAAACACCATATATTTT
NA	TRBV2	NA	TRBJ1-3	CASRDRSSGNTIYF	TGTGCCAGCAGGGACAGAAGCTCTGGAAACACCATATATTTT
few	TRBV10-3	NA	TRBJ2-3	CAISEGPADTQYF	TGTGCCATCAGTGAGGGTCCGGCAGATACGCAGTATTTT
NA	TRBV7-2	TRBD2	TRBJ2-3	CASSLDPAGGRLDTQYF	TGTGCCAGCAGCTTAGACCCAGCGGGAGGTCGGTTAGATACGCAGTATTTT
NA	TRBV5-1	TRBD1	TRBJ2-4	CASSLRRQGENIQYF	TGCGCCAGCAGCTTGAGGAGACAGGGGGAAAACATTCAGTACTTC
NA	TRBV19	NA	TRBJ1-2	CASRRTINYGYTF	TGTGCCAGTAGAAGGACAATAAACTATGGCTACACCTTC
NA	TRBV18	NA	TRBJ2-1	CASSPWTDYGEQFF	TGTGCCAGCTCACCCTGGACCGACTACGGTGAGCAGTTCTTC
NA	TRBV6-6	NA	TRBJ1-2	CASSYSGEGYYGYTF	TGTGCCAGCAGTTACTCGGGGGAGGGGTACTATGGCTACACCTTC